Each of the 14 T cell receptor beta chains below was sequenced from the same sample in a study of T cell responses to AZD1222 COVID-19 vaccine. Using immunoSEQ multiplex PCR, the repertoire was profiled, and TCRdb retains in-frame clones only, with some absent. The repertoire holds tens of thousands of clones, with 82% as singletons. The material sequenced was peripheral blood, taken on day 0 of AZD1222 vaccination. The source is an adult in good health.

V and J are TRBV19 and TRBJ1-1; D possibly corresponds to TRBD1 (6 bases). The length of the CDR3 is 15 residues. Germline CDR1 and CDR2: LNHDA and SQIVND (reference sequence). The V gene lost 5 bases and the J gene lost 0 bases, with 13 bases spanning the gap. The CDR3 region is CASSPRGGVNTEAFF. CDR3 sequence (DNA): TGTGCCAGTAGTCCTAGGGGGGGTGTGAACACTGAAGCTTTCTTT. Full variable domain (rest looked up from reference TRBV19 and TRBJ1-1): DGGITQSPKYLFRKEGQNVTLSCEQNLNHDAMYWYRQDPGQGLRLIYYSQIVNDFQKGDIAEGYSVSREKKESFPLTVTSAQKNPTAFYLCASSPRGGVNTEAFFGQGTRLTVV.

The rearrangement uses TRBV5-1 and TRBJ1-3; tentative D call: TRBD1 (5 bases). The V gene's germline CDR1 is SGHRS and CDR2 YFSETQ. V was shortened by 3 bases and J by 0 bases, with 16 bases between the two germline ends. This CDR3 has 17 residues. As DNA, the CDR3 is TGCGCCAGCAGCTCGCGATCGGGACTGAGCTCTGGAAACACCATATATTTT. Its protein is CASSSRSGLSSGNTIYF.

The V call is TRBV7-9, the J call TRBJ1-5; D is ambiguous. CDR1 is SEHNR and CDR2 is FQNEAQ in the germline V gene (reference sequence). CDR3 length: 13 amino acids. V shed 5 bases and J shed 4 bases, with 9 bases lying between them. The CDR3 here is CASSREQNQPQHF. CDR3 bases: TGTGCCAGCAGCAGGGAGCAGAATCAGCCCCAGCATTTT. Variable domain in full (rest from reference TRBV7-9 and TRBJ1-5): DTGVSQNPRHKITKRGQNVTFRCDPISEHNRLYWYRQTLGQGPEFLTYFQNEAQLEKSRLLSDRFSAERPKGSFSTLEIQRTEQGDSAMYLCASSREQNQPQHFGDGTRLSIL.

The genes are TRBV10-3 and TRBJ1-2; D is perhaps TRBD1 (5 bases). V shed 6 bases and J shed 8 bases, with 22 bases lying between them. Looked up from germline, CDR1 is ENHRY and CDR2 is SYGVKD. The CDR3 loop spans 15 amino acids. This chain's CDR3 is CAISGPEQVLGGYTF. The CDR3 DNA follows: TGTGCCATCAGCGGACCTGAACAGGTATTGGGCGGCTACACCTTC.

The chain links TRBV2 to TRBJ2-7; the match to TRBD2 covers 8 bases. The junction had 12 bases not matched to a gene; V was cut back by 7 bases and J by 1 base. The CDR3 runs to 16 residues. The germline V gene encodes CDR1 SNHLY and CDR2 FYNNEI. The CDR3 here is CASTGGRSGGSYEQYF. The CDR3 nucleotides read TGTGCCAGCACCGGAGGGCGCTCGGGGGGGTCCTACGAGCAGTACTTC.

The J gene is TRBJ1-3, the V gene TRBV7-9; D gene unclear. This CDR3 spans 14 amino acids. The germline V gene has CDR1 SEHNR and CDR2 FQNEAQ (reference sequence). Trimming stripped 6 bases from V and 4 bases from J, with 13 bases between. CDR3 sequence reads: CASRDPARGNTIYF. The CDR3 bases are TGTGCCAGCAGGGATCCAGCCCGAGGAAACACCATATATTTT.

The chain combines TRBV4-2 with TRBJ2-3; TRBD2 matches at 7 bases. Germline V CDR1 and CDR2: LGHNA, YNFKEQ. J lost 4 bases, V lost 0 bases, and 13 bases had no gene match. The CDR3 is made up of 18 amino acids. CDR3 in amino acids: CASSQDLGSGWGPDTQYF. The CDR3 DNA is TGTGCCAGCAGCCAAGATCTCGGTAGCGGGTGGGGCCCAGATACGCAGTATTTT.

Only a few counts were recorded for this clone. The rearrangement uses TRBV6-1 and TRBJ1-2, with a tentative D call TRBD1 (5 bases). The CDR3 is 14 residues long. Germline V lookup: CDR1 MNHNS, CDR2 SASEGT. Trimming took off 2 bases at V and 4 bases at J, with 11 bases between the two ends. The CDR3 spells CASSESGGSYGYTF. The CDR3 DNA follows: TGTGCCAGCAGTGAAAGTGGGGGTAGCTATGGCTACACCTTC.

This clone came up a few times. This rearrangement joins TRBV7-6 to TRBJ1-3, with 12 nucleotides matching TRBD1. CDR1 and CDR2 (germline): SGHVS, FNYEAQ. The trim removed 5 bases at V and 3 bases at J, leaving 8 bases unmatched. The length of the CDR3 is 17 residues. Here the CDR3 reads CASSTGQGAFGGNTIYF. CDR3 DNA sequence: TGTGCCAGCAGCACGGGACAGGGGGCTTTCGGTGGAAACACCATATATTTT.

The chain employs TRBV9 and TRBJ2-7; TRBD2 aligns across 7 bases. V lost 4 bases and J lost 2; bases outside the gene matches: 6. The V gene's germline CDR1 is SGDLS and CDR2 YYNGEE. There are 14 residues in the CDR3. For the CDR3, the DNA is TGTGCCAGCAGCCCTCGGGAGGCAACCTACGAGCAGTACTTC. It yields the protein CASSPREATYEQYF.

A single count supports this clone. The gene calls are TRBV19 and TRBJ1-2; 7 positions match TRBD1. The V and J ends lost 2 bases and 5 bases, in that order; junction bases with no gene match: 8. The germline gives CDR1 LNHDA, CDR2 SQIVND (reference sequence). The CDR3 is 15 residues long. The CDR3 reads CASSIPPQGEYGYTF. In DNA form, the CDR3 reads TGTGCCAGTAGTATACCTCCCCAGGGGGAATATGGCTACACCTTC.

The chain uses TRBV10-1 and TRBJ2-7, with 8 bases aligning to TRBD1. V shed 5 bases and J 7 bases; nucleotides not matched to a gene: 7. This CDR3 comprises 13 residues. Germline assignment: CDR1 WNHNN and CDR2 SYGVQD (reference sequence). Here the CDR3 DNA reads TGCGCCAGCAGTAGACAGGGGCTGGGGGAGCAGTACTTC. This gives the protein CASSRQGLGEQYF.

The chain links TRBV11-3 to TRBJ2-3, with TRBD2 matching 11 bases. The V gene's germline CDR1 is SGHNT and CDR2 YENEEA. The length of the CDR3 is 15 residues. V gave up 4 bases and J gave up 5 bases; unmatched junction bases: 5. CDR3 bases: TGTGCCAGCAGCTCCCTAGCGGGGGGAATAGATACGCAGTATTTT. Residues: CASSSLAGGIDTQYF.

The V call is TRBV7-2, the J call TRBJ1-1, with 9 bases matching TRBD1. The germline CDR1 and CDR2 sequences are SGHTA and FQGNSA. This CDR3 spans 15 amino acids. Losses at the gene ends were 3 bases for V and 3 bases for J; bases not matched to a gene: 5. In DNA, the CDR3 is TGTGCCAGCAGCTTCACAGGGGGCGGGGACACTGAAGCTTTCTTT. Translating it yields CASSFTGGGDTEAFF.